This T cell receptor (beta chain) was found in a study of cytomegalovirus exposure and HLA in healthy donors. Broader study findings: Links to common viral pathogens appeared, in a later analysis, for several of the most significant clusters. Clonal expansion, a later analysis showed, was greater in HLA-associated TCR beta chains than in equally common others. The productive fraction for most TCR beta V segments was about 90% or about 30% in an earlier analysis. Researchers reported in a later analysis that a missense DCLRE1C variant was tied to TCR beta V- and J-gene trimming.

Points on this clone: The antigen remains undetermined.

A multiplex PCR was run with 60 Vbeta primers and 13 Jbeta primers. Data came from immunoSEQ multiplex PCR; TCRdb stores just in-frame clones and leaves some out. The sample totals about 160,000 clones; its top ten clones hold 1.5% to 2%. CDR3 length: 16 residues. CDR1 and CDR2 from the germline V gene are LNHDA and SQIVND (reference sequence). With 8 bases clipped from V and 4 bases from J, the junction kept 6 bases outside the gene matches. The sequence was collected from a woman in her forties or fifties in good health and CMV-seronegative. Sequencing input: PBMCs. The chain employs TRBV19 and TRBJ2-6, with TRBD1 matching 12 bases. CDR3: CASSGQGASGANVLTF. DNA of the CDR3: TGTGCCAGTTCGGGACAGGGGGCGTCCGGGGCCAACGTCCTGACTTTC.